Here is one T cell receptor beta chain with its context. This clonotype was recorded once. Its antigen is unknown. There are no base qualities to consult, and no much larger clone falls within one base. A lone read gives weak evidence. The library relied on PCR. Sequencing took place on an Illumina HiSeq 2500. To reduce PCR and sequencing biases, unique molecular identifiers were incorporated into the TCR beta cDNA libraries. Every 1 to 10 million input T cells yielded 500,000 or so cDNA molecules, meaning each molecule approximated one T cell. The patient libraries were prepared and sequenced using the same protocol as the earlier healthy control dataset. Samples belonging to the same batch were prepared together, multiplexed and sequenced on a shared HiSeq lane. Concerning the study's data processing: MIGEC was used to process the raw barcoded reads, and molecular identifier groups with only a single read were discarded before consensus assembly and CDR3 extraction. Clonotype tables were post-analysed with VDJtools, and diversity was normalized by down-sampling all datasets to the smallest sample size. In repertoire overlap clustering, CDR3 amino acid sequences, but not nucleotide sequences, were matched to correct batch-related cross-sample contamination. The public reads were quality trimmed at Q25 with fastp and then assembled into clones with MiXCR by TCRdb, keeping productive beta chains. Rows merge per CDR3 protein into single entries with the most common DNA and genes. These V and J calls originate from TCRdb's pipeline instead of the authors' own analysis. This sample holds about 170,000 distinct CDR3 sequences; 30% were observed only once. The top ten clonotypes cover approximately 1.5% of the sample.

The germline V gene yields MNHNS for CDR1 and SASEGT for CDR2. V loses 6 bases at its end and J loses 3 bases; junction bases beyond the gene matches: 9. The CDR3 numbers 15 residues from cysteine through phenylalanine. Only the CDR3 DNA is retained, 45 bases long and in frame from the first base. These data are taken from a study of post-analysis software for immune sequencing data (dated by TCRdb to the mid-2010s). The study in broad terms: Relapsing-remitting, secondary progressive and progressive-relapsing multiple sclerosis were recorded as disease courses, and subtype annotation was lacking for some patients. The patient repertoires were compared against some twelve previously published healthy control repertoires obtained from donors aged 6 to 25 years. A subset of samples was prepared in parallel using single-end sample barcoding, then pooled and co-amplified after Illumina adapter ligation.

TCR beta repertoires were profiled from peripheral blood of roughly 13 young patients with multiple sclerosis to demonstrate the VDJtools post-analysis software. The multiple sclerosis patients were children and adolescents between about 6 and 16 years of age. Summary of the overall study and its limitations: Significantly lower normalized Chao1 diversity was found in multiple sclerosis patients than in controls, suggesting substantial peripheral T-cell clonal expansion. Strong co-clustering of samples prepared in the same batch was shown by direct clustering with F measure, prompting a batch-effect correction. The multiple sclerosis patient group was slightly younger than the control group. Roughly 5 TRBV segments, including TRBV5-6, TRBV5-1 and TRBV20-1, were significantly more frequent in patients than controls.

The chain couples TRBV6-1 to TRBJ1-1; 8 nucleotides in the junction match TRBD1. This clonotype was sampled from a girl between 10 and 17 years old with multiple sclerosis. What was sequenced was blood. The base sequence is TGTGCCAGCAGCTTAACAAAACAGGGGGACACTGAAGCTTTCTTT. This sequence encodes CASSLTKQGDTEAFF.